The 10 T cell receptor beta chains given below trace back to one sample, sequenced in a study of T cell responses to AZD1222 COVID-19 vaccine (dated by TCRdb to the early 2020s). The time point label corresponds to: about 28 days (+/-7) after the second vaccine dose. Preparation of the library involved the immunoSEQ multiplex PCR assay. The immuneACCESS repertoire file appears here via TCRdb, limited to in-frame rearrangements. These files lack a portion of the clones; in checked studies, under half of the deficit traces to unresolved V genes, and the cause of the others is not known. Within this sample are tens of thousands of clones, with approximately 83% of them counted one time only. The top ten clones comprise 18% of the sample. Sequencing was performed on peripheral blood, taken 28 days after the second AZD1222 dose. All receptors come from an adult who received the AZD1222 COVID-19 vaccine.

This clone turned up a few times. The chain combines TRBV3-1 (or the pseudogene TRBV3-2) with TRBJ1-2; 9 bases fit TRBD1. The CDR3 consists of 14 residues. V was clipped by 1 base and J by 4 bases; unmatched bases: 1. Germline assignment: CDR1 LGHDT and CDR2 YNNKEL (reference sequence). The CDR3 sequence is CASSQGTGVYGYTF. CDR3 bases: TGTGCCAGCAGCCAAGGGACAGGGGTCTATGGCTACACCTTC.

CDR3 nucleotides: TGCGCCAGCAGCCAAGTTGAAAACAGCATGAACACTGAAGCTTTCTTT. Amino acids: CASSQVENSMNTEAFF. The chain joins TRBV4-1 to TRBJ1-1; D is ambiguous. Per germline, CDR1 MGHRA and CDR2 YSYEKL. This CDR3 contains 16 residues. Trimming stripped 1 base from V and 0 bases from J, with 12 bases between.

The chain uses TRBV5-1 and TRBJ1-1, with unresolved D. The CDR3 runs 15 residues. Germline lookup yields CDR1 SGHRS and CDR2 YFSETQ. V lost 0 bases to trimming and J lost 0 bases, with 9 bases between them. The CDR3, as DNA: TGCGCCAGCAGCTTGGATATCGGTTTGAACACTGAAGCTTTCTTT. This translates into CASSLDIGLNTEAFF.

V usage is TRBV28 and J usage is TRBJ1-6; the match to TRBD1 covers 7 bases. CDR3 length: 14 amino acids. Trimming at V came to 8 bases and at J to 7 bases, leaving 8 bases not matched to a gene. Germline V CDR1 and CDR2: MDHEN, SYDVKM. CDR3 nucleotide sequence: TGTGCCAGCGGAGTCCCGGGACAGAATTCACCCCTCCACTTT. This codes for CASGVPGQNSPLHF.

The chain joins TRBV28 to TRBJ1-5; D may be TRBD1 (6 bases). This CDR3 comprises 14 residues. Looked up from germline, CDR1 is MDHEN and CDR2 is SYDVKM. Trimming pared 6 bases from V and 1 base from J, leaving 10 bases between. The CDR3 region is CASRGGGSNQPQHF. In DNA form, the CDR3 reads TGTGCCAGCAGGGGAGGGGGAAGCAATCAGCCCCAGCATTTT.

The V and J genes are TRBV6-2 or TRBV6-3 and TRBJ1-2; D ambiguous. From germline, CDR1 is MNHEY and CDR2 SVGEGT. Trimming removed 0 bases from V and 4 bases from J, with 9 bases in between. CDR3 length equals 14 residues. This CDR3 reads CASSYSPGGYGYTF. In nucleotides, the CDR3 is TGTGCCAGCAGTTACTCTCCCGGCGGCTATGGCTACACCTTC.

The chain is built from TRBV6-1 and TRBJ2-2; 8 nucleotides line up with TRBD2. The CDR3 consists of 16 residues. Germline trimming cut 3 bases from V and 4 bases from J; bases unmatched to any gene: 7. In germline, CDR1 is MNHNS, CDR2 SASEGT. The CDR3 region is CASSDPSGGSTGELFF. The CDR3 DNA reads TGTGCCAGCAGTGACCCAAGCGGGGGCAGCACCGGGGAGCTGTTTTTT.

The chain carries TRBV5-1 and TRBJ1-2; 8 bases line up with TRBD1. The CDR3 totals 18 residues. V lost 0 bases, J lost 3 bases, and 13 bases stayed unmatched. Germline V gene lookup returns CDR1 SGHRS and CDR2 YFSETQ. CDR3 nucleotides: TGCGCCAGCAGCTTGGGTTACCAGGGGGCCATTAGGGACTATGGCTACACCTTC. It codes for CASSLGYQGAIRDYGYTF.

In this sample, this clone turned up once. This sequence joins TRBV11-3 and TRBJ2-1; tentatively, D is TRBD1 (5 bases). Trimming left V 5 bases short and J 8 bases short, with 10 bases between. The CDR3 spans 12 residues. Germline CDR1 reads SGHNT; CDR2 reads YENEEA. Here the CDR3 reads CASSRDSHEQFF. CDR3 bases: TGTGCCAGCAGCCGTGACAGTCATGAGCAGTTCTTC.

This clone has more than one count but fewer than ten. This rearrangement joins TRBV25-1 to TRBJ1-1; perhaps TRBD1 as D (5 bases). In germline, CDR1 is MGHDK, CDR2 SYGVNS. The CDR3 is 14 residues long. The ends were cut back, 1 base at V and 1 base at J, with 7 bases in the middle. DNA of the CDR3: TGTGCCAGCAGTGAATGGGGCGGGAACACTGAAGCTTTCTTT. Translation: CASSEWGGNTEAFF.